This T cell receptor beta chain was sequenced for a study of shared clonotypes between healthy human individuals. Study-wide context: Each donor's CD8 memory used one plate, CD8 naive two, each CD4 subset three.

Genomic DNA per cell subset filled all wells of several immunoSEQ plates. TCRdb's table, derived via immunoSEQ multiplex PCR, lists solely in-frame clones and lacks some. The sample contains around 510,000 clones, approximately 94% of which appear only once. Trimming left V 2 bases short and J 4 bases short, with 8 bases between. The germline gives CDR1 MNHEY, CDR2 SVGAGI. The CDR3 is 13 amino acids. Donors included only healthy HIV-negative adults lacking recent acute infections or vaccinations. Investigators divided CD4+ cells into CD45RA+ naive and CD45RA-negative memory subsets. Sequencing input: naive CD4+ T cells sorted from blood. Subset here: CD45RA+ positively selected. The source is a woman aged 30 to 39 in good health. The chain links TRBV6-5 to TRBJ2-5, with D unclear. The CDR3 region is CASSYGPRETQYF. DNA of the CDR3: TGTGCCAGCAGTTACGGTCCCAGAGAGACCCAGTACTTC.